This T cell receptor beta chain emerged from a study of PD-1 blockade in classical Hodgkin lymphoma. Study results and caveats: The CD4+ diversity rise by C4D1 was clearest in complete responders. Complete responders' baseline diversity resembled that of newly diagnosed patients. Undefined causes, possibly disease activity or prior therapy, underlie the repertoire differences.

This CDR3 is built from 15 residues. CDR1 and CDR2 from the germline V gene are SGHKS and YYEKEE (reference sequence). Trimming removed 0 bases from V and 2 bases from J, with 9 bases in between. Using immunoSEQ multiplex PCR, the repertoire was profiled, and TCRdb retains in-frame clones only, with some absent. The sample yields 35,000 to 45,000 clones, 69% seen once. This clone occurred once. Antigen unknown. Every patient experienced relapse after autologous stem cell transplantation, and brentuximab vedotin exposure varied. Relapsed/refractory classical Hodgkin lymphoma patients had complete, partial or progressive responses.

The clonotype originates from a human donor with classical Hodgkin lymphoma. The sequencing used peripheral blood mononuclear cells (PBMCs), collected before the second cycle of nivolumab. This rearrangement joins TRBV5-5 to TRBJ2-1; D ambiguous. CDR3 region: CASSLDGSPYNEQFF. As DNA, the CDR3 is TGTGCCAGCAGCTTGGATGGATCTCCCTACAATGAGCAGTTCTTC.